These 5 T cell receptor beta chains originate from one sample sequenced in a study of T cells expressing NK-cell markers (dated by TCRdb to the early 2020s). Libraries were built with 5' RACE. The sequencing machine was an Illumina HiSeq 2000. TCRdb reprocessed the reads, so every CDR3 protein sequence counts as one entry and DNA is not shown. This sample's table carries 550,000 to 600,000 distinct CDR3 sequences. The ten most abundant clones make up 3% to 4.5% of the sample. Sequenced input: blood T cells: a sorted CD56 or NKG2C T cell subset, CD4+ or CD8+ T cells, or bulk PBMC T cells (not recorded which). The source is a man aged 18 to 29 in good health. Donor details come from another sample of the same person, matched by shared clones.

The V gene is TRBV20-1, the J gene TRBJ2-5; checking the TCRdb D call of TRBD2 is not possible without DNA. The germline V gene encodes CDR1 DFQATT and CDR2 SNEGSKA (reference sequence). This CDR3 region has 14 residues. The CDR3 is CSAGVAGGRETQYF.

The rearrangement joins TRBV12-3 or TRBV12-4 to TRBJ1-2; TCRdb's D call, TRBD1, is unchecked because there is no DNA. This CDR3 has 16 residues. The CDR3 loop is CASSPGGQRGFYGYTF.

The chain recombines TRBV3-1 with TRBJ2-1; the D call from TCRdb, TRBD2, cannot be confirmed without DNA. Germline-derived CDR1 and CDR2 are LGHDT and YNNKEL (reference sequence). CDR3 length equals 16 residues. CDR3 in amino acids: CASSHTGTSWANEQFF.

The rearrangement joins TRBV9 to TRBJ2-7; the TRBD1 assignment by TCRdb is unverifiable without DNA. Germline CDR1 SGDLS, CDR2 YYNGEE. This CDR3 region has 15 residues. The CDR3 spells CASSGRVPNHYEQYF.

The gene calls are TRBV7-3 and TRBJ2-3; TCRdb picks TRBD1, but there is no DNA to check that call. The CDR3 runs 14 residues. Germline V gene lookup returns CDR1 SGHTA and CDR2 FQGTGA. CDR3 amino acids: CASSSPKAPHTQYF.